This T cell receptor (beta chain) is drawn from a study of blood T cell repertoires in COVID-19. Turning to the study itself: The analysed material was cDNA or gDNA that came from T cells, B-cell-depleted T cells, or PBMCs.

Trimming cost V 6 bases and J 8 bases, with 19 bases left between them. Germline assignment: CDR1 MGHDK and CDR2 SYGVNS. This CDR3 is built from 15 residues. Per the authors' pipeline: The assay estimated nucleated cells by amplifying reference gene primers. Produced via immunoSEQ multiplex PCR; TCRdb's table is partial and in-frame only. The V and J calls and clone size come from that table; D and trimming were worked out from the DNA. The sample records about 480,000 clones, 85% to 90% being singletons. Patients from Seattle were sampled longitudinally, starting during active infection. What was sequenced was peripheral blood. The source is a woman in her fifties or sixties with COVID-19, enrolled during active disease. The V gene is TRBV25-1, the J gene TRBJ1-4; D may be TRBD1 (6 bases). Written as DNA, the CDR3 is TGTGCCAGCAGCGATTTCAGGGGAACAGGAGAAAAACTGTTTTTT. This codes for CASSDFRGTGEKLFF. Full variable domain (outside the CDR3, taken from reference TRBV25-1 and TRBJ1-4): EADIYQTPRYLVIGTGKKITLECSQTMGHDKMYWYQQDPGMELHLIHYSYGVNSTEKGDLSSESTVSRIRTEHFPLTLESARPSHTSQYLCASSDFRGTGEKLFFGSGTQLSVL.